Presented here are 3 T cell receptor beta chains from one specimen sequenced in a study of cytomegalovirus exposure and HLA in healthy donors. Researchers ran the PCR with 60 Vbeta and 13 Jbeta primers. Libraries were prepared by immunoSEQ multiplex PCR; TCRdb keeps only in-frame clonotypes and omits some of them. The sample includes about 55,000 clones, more than 75% of them seen just once. The sample taken for sequencing was PBMCs. These receptors came from a female donor in good health and CMV-seronegative.

This clone was observed a single time. The chain employs TRBV6-6 and TRBJ2-2; D remains ambiguous. The ends were cut back, 0 bases at V and 3 bases at J, with 8 bases in the middle. Germline CDR1 and CDR2: MNHNY and SVGAGI (reference sequence). The CDR3 consists of 15 residues. The CDR3: CASSYSRQDTGELFF. The DNA for the CDR3 is TGTGCCAGCAGTTACTCAAGGCAGGACACCGGGGAGCTGTTTTTT.

This chain connects TRBV7-3 to TRBJ2-3; D may be TRBD2 (6 bases). V was pared by 2 bases and J by 8 bases, with 17 bases between. From germline, CDR1 is SGHTA and CDR2 FQGTGA. CDR3 size: 15 residues. CDR3 nucleotide sequence: TGTGCCAGCAGCTTAGCGGGGCCAGGCGGGGCTACGCAGTATTTT. Encoded protein: CASSLAGPGGATQYF.

This clone was picked up a small number of times. The chain couples TRBV7-3 to TRBJ2-3; tentative D call: TRBD2 (6 bases). Trimming pared 8 bases from V and 2 bases from J, leaving 20 bases between. The CDR3 runs 16 residues. Germline V CDR1 and CDR2: SGHTA, FQGTGA. The CDR3, as DNA: TGTGCCAGCGCACTGACTAGTCTCAGGAACACAGATACGCAGTATTTT. Translation: CASALTSLRNTDTQYF.